These T cell receptor beta chains were read from a single sample in a study of T-cell reconstitution after alpha-beta-depleted transplantation in children. MiXCR, run by TCRdb on the PCR reads, gives a single entry per CDR3 protein. The table has a few hundred thousand distinct CDR3 sequences, approximately 20% seen once; the top ten hold 3% to 3.5%. The sample was PBMCs from the stem cell graft donor, taken from the stem cell graft. The source of these receptors is a human donor who donated a stem cell graft to a child with acute lymphoblastic leukemia. Both conserved end residues are part of each CDR3. The order of the fields is D gene, J gene, clone size, V gene, CDR3 protein, CDR3 DNA. D genes are given only for firm matches. Size is omitted from some rows. Given values are once, few, many or a class for expanded clones.

>-|TRBJ2-6|few|TRBV7-9
CASSLDHLGANVLTF
TGTGCCAGCAGCTTGGACCACCTGGGGGCCAACGTCCTGACTTTC
>TRBD2|TRBJ2-7|few|TRBV4-1
CASSQDRPGTLAGEFNEQYF
TGCGCCAGCAGCCAAGATCGCCCGGGCACACTAGCGGGAGAGTTCAACGAGCAGTACTTC
>TRBD2|TRBJ2-2|-|TRBV24-1
CAASDFLGLAGGPANTGELFF
TGTGCCGCCAGTGATTTTTTGGGACTAGCGGGAGGCCCGGCGAACACCGGGGAGCTGTTTTTT
>-|TRBJ2-7|few|TRBV5-1
CASSLEAEGEQYF
TGCGCCAGCAGCTTGGAGGCTGAGGGGGAGCAGTACTTC
>TRBD1|TRBJ1-4|-|TRBV5-1
CASSLDPGQINEKLFF
TGCGCCAGCAGCTTGGACCCGGGACAGATAAATGAAAAACTGTTTTTT
>-|TRBJ1-2|-|TRBV25-1
CASSDRRDPNYGYTF
TGTGCCAGCAGTGACCGGAGGGATCCTAACTATGGCTACACCTTC
>-|TRBJ2-2|few|TRBV7-9
CASSQDKGLPGELFF
TGTGCCAGCAGCCAGGACAAGGGTCTTCCCGGGGAGCTGTTTTTT
>TRBD2|TRBJ2-1|few|TRBV11-1
CASSSNRIAGESSYNEQFF
TGTGCCAGCAGCTCGAATCGAATAGCGGGAGAGAGCTCCTACAATGAGCAGTTCTTC
>-|TRBJ2-7|many|TRBV30
CAWSAPTGGYEQYF
TGTGCCTGGAGTGCCCCGACAGGAGGCTACGAGCAGTACTTC
>TRBD2|TRBJ2-7|-|TRBV20-1
CSPAGAGGPWEQYF
TGCAGTCCTGCGGGAGCGGGAGGGCCGTGGGAGCAGTACTTC
>-|TRBJ1-2|many|TRBV7-9
CASSDDVKGYTF
TGTGCCAGCAGCGACGACGTGAAGGGCTACACCTTC
>-|TRBJ1-3|-|TRBV29-1
CSVETGQIYSGNTIYF
TGCAGCGTTGAAACAGGACAGATATACTCTGGAAACACCATATATTTT
>-|TRBJ2-7|many|TRBV5-1
CASSLTGTHEQYF
TGCGCCAGCAGCTTGACGGGGACCCACGAGCAGTACTTC
>-|TRBJ1-5|few|TRBV12-3/TRBV12-4
CASTLWGPQPQHF
TGTGCCAGCACCCTATGGGGTCCTCAGCCCCAGCATTTT
>-|TRBJ2-1|-|TRBV6-5
CASSYLLGDPYNEQFF
TGTGCCAGCAGTTACTTGTTGGGGGACCCTTACAATGAGCAGTTCTTC
>TRBD1|TRBJ2-3|-|TRBV7-9
CASSRRQGSTDTQYF
TGTGCCAGCAGCCGTCGACAGGGGAGCACAGATACGCAGTATTTT
>-|TRBJ2-2|-|TRBV6-1
CASSEDGRAPGELFF
TGTGCCAGCAGTGAGGACGGGAGAGCACCCGGGGAGCTGTTTTTT
>-|TRBJ2-7|-|TRBV9
CASSPTDNYEQYF
TGTGCCAGCAGTCCGACAGATAATTACGAGCAGTACTTC
>-|TRBJ2-1|-|TRBV20-1
CSARALSGRPSYNEQFF
TGCAGTGCTAGAGCGCTCTCGGGCCGGCCTTCCTACAATGAGCAGTTCTTC
>-|TRBJ2-1|-|TRBV10-3
CAIRGPPHEQFF
TGTGCCATCAGGGGACCACCCCATGAGCAGTTCTTC
>TRBD1|TRBJ2-7|few|TRBV30
CAWSRGQGAYEQYF
TGTGCCTGGAGTAGGGGACAGGGGGCCTACGAGCAGTACTTC
>-|TRBJ2-2|-|TRBV12-3/TRBV12-4
CASSFSFGGELFF
TGTGCCAGCAGTTTTTCTTTTGGCGGGGAGCTGTTTTTT
>TRBD1|TRBJ1-1|-|TRBV2
CASSGAGTGLPEAFF
TGTGCCAGCAGTGGGGCCGGGACAGGACTCCCCGAAGCTTTCTTT
>-|TRBJ2-4|many|TRBV6-1
CASSSALAKNIQYF
TGTGCCAGCAGCTCCGCTCTAGCCAAAAACATTCAGTACTTC
>-|TRBJ2-7|few|TRBV5-1
CASSSRSWGTNLGYEQYF
TGCGCCAGCAGCTCGAGGTCTTGGGGGACAAATCTGGGCTACGAGCAGTACTTC
>TRBD2|TRBJ2-1|-|TRBV11-1
CASSLGGTSGAASNEQFF
TGTGCCAGCAGCTTAGGGGGGACTAGCGGGGCCGCCTCCAATGAGCAGTTCTTC
>TRBD2|TRBJ2-1|-|TRBV5-1
CASSLPGGPYNEQFF
TGCGCCAGCAGCTTACCGGGAGGCCCCTACAATGAGCAGTTCTTC
>-|TRBJ2-3|few|TRBV3-1
CASSQFVLPDTQYF
TGTGCCAGCAGCCAATTCGTGCTCCCAGATACGCAGTATTTT
>-|TRBJ2-7|few|TRBV27
CASSSRPNQNIYEQYF
TGTGCCAGCAGTTCCAGACCGAACCAAAATATCTACGAGCAGTACTTC
>-|TRBJ2-7|few|TRBV7-6
CASSLGGPRQRTYEQYF
TGTGCCAGCAGCTTAGGGGGGCCGAGACAGAGAACCTACGAGCAGTACTTC
>-|TRBJ1-4|-|TRBV15
CATSRDLVPPSRGSEKLFF
TGTGCCACCAGCAGGGATTTGGTTCCTCCTAGTAGAGGGAGTGAAAAACTGTTTTTT
>-|TRBJ1-6|few|TRBV6-1
CASLGHQNSPLHF
TGTGCCAGCTTGGGACACCAAAATTCACCCCTCCACTTT
>-|TRBJ2-3|-|TRBV27
CASKGFNTDTQYF
TGTGCCAGCAAGGGGTTTAACACAGATACGCAGTATTTT
>TRBD1|TRBJ1-1|few|TRBV10-3
CAISFGTEHTEAFF
TGTGCCATCAGCTTCGGGACAGAACACACTGAAGCTTTCTTT
>-|TRBJ1-1|many|TRBV29-1
CSVDVYTEAFF
TGCAGCGTTGATGTCTACACTGAAGCTTTCTTT
>-|TRBJ2-1|-|TRBV3-1
CASSQERGRDADNEQFF
TGTGCCAGCAGCCAAGAGAGGGGGCGGGACGCAGACAATGAGCAGTTCTTC
>-|TRBJ2-2|few|TRBV7-2
CASSLRAGQINTGELFF
TGTGCCAGCAGCCTACGCGCGGGACAGATAAACACCGGGGAGCTGTTTTTT
>TRBD2|TRBJ2-1|many|TRBV7-8
CASQRGTYNEQFF
TGTGCCAGCCAGCGGGGAACTTACAATGAGCAGTTCTTC
>TRBD2|TRBJ2-1|few|TRBV11-1
CASSLRLAGGLLRNEQFF
TGTGCCAGCAGCTTACGACTAGCGGGAGGGCTCTTGAGGAATGAGCAGTTCTTC
>TRBD1|TRBJ2-5|many|TRBV12-3/TRBV12-4
CASSRQGQETQYF
TGTGCCAGCAGTCGACAGGGCCAAGAGACCCAGTACTTC
>-|TRBJ1-2|few|TRBV29-1
CSVVRGQEGYTF
TGCAGCGTTGTGCGAGGTCAGGAGGGCTACACCTTC
>-|TRBJ2-1|-|TRBV9
CASSVGGRGFGDEQFF
TGTGCCAGCAGCGTAGGGGGTCGGGGTTTTGGAGATGAGCAGTTCTTC
>TRBD1|TRBJ2-7|few|TRBV27
CASSFQGAEQYF
TGTGCCAGCAGTTTCCAGGGGGCCGAGCAGTACTTC
>TRBD1|TRBJ1-6|-|TRBV9
CASSVEQGVSPLHF
TGTGCCAGCAGCGTCGAACAGGGGGTTTCACCCCTCCACTTT
>-|TRBJ2-6|few|TRBV6-1
CASKKSGANVLTF
TGTGCCAGCAAGAAGTCTGGGGCCAACGTCCTGACTTTC
>-|TRBJ2-3|few|TRBV10-3
CAISESYRSTDTQYF
TGTGCCATCAGTGAGTCGTACAGGAGCACAGATACGCAGTATTTT
>-|TRBJ2-5|few|TRBV29-1
CSAWTEQETQYF
TGCAGCGCATGGACAGAACAAGAGACCCAGTACTTC
>TRBD1|TRBJ2-3|few|TRBV6-1
CASSDPTGGLPDTQYF
TGTGCCAGCAGTGACCCGACAGGGGGCCTCCCAGATACGCAGTATTTT
>-|TRBJ2-1|few|TRBV29-1
CSVVGMGGIDEQFF
TGCAGCGTTGTGGGTATGGGAGGTATCGATGAGCAGTTCTTC
>-|TRBJ2-2|few|TRBV9
CASSADRNGGTGELFF
TGTGCCAGCAGCGCGGACAGGAACGGGGGCACCGGGGAGCTGTTTTTT
>-|TRBJ2-1|-|TRBV11-3
CASSPNTPGTGVAQFF
TGTGCCAGCAGCCCGAATACTCCAGGGACGGGCGTCGCGCAGTTCTTC